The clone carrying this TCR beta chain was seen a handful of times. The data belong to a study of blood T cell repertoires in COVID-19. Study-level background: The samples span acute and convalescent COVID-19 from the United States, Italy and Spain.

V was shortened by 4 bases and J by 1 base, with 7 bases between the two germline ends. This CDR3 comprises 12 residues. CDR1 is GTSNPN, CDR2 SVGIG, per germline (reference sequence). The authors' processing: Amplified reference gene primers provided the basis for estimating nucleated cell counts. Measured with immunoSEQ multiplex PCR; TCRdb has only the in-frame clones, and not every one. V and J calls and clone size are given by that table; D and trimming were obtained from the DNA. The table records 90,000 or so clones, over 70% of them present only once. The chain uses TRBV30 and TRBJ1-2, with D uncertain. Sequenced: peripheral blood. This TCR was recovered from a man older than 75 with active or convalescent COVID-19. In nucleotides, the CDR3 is TGTGCCTGGACGGAGAATAACTATGGCTACACCTTC. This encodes CAWTENNYGYTF. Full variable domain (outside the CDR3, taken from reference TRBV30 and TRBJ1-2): SQTIHQWPATLVQPVGSPLSLECTVEGTSNPNLYWYRQAAGRGLQLLFYSVGIGQISSEVPQNLSASRPQDRQFILSSKKLLLSDSGFYLCAWTENNYGYTFGSGTRLTVV.